The 6 T cell receptor beta chains reported below all come from one sample, sequenced in a study of blood T cell repertoires in COVID-19. Produced via immunoSEQ multiplex PCR; TCRdb's table is partial and in-frame only. The top ten clones hold around 1.8% of a sample with about 260,000 clones, approximately 86% of them seen once. The sequencing sample was made of peripheral blood. The receptors were sampled from a man under 40 with active or convalescent COVID-19.

The genes are TRBV5-4 and TRBJ1-1; D perhaps matches TRBD1 (5 bases). Germline V CDR1 and CDR2: SGHNT, YYREEE (reference sequence). The CDR3 is 12 residues long. V lost 1 base and J lost 7, with 8 bases in between. CDR3 protein: CASSLWGVEAFF. CDR3 in DNA: TGTGCCAGCAGCTTGTGGGGGGTTGAAGCTTTCTTT.

V is TRBV19 and J is TRBJ2-5; possible D gene TRBD2, 6 bases. Between the trimmed V and J ends, which lost 8 bases and 7 bases, there was a span of 20 bases. From germline, CDR1 is LNHDA and CDR2 SQIVND (reference sequence). CDR3 length: 14 residues. Here the CDR3 DNA reads TGTGCCAGTGCCCGGGCCCTGGAGGGAGGGACCCAGTACTTC. Amino acid sequence: CASARALEGGTQYF.

The chain employs TRBV18 and TRBJ1-5; weak D call: TRBD1 (5 bases). Germline V gene sequence: CDR1 KGHSH, CDR2 LQKENI. There are 16 residues in the CDR3. V gave up 4 bases and J gave up 6 bases, with 19 bases separating them. CDR3 residues: CASSQSRGDAGQPQHF. Here the CDR3 DNA reads TGTGCCAGCTCACAATCCCGCGGGGACGCGGGTCAGCCCCAGCATTTT.

The chain employs TRBV6-5 and TRBJ1-2; tentative D call: TRBD1 (5 bases). The CDR3 consists of 15 residues. CDR1 is MNHEY and CDR2 is SVGAGI in the germline V gene. Trimming cost V 2 bases and J 7 bases, with 17 bases left between them. Here the CDR3 reads CASSYGQGLSSGYTF. CDR3 nucleotides: TGTGCCAGCAGTTACGGGCAGGGATTAAGTAGTGGCTACACCTTC.

V is TRBV16 and J is TRBJ2-7; weak D call: TRBD2 (6 bases). CDR1 and CDR2 (germline): KGHSY, FQNENV. The CDR3 length is 15 residues. V lost 0 bases to trimming and J lost 3 bases, with 12 bases between them. The CDR3 spells CASSQSMGLFYEQYF. In DNA form, the CDR3 reads TGTGCCAGCAGCCAATCAATGGGACTCTTCTACGAGCAGTACTTC. Together with reference TRBV16 and TRBJ2-7, the CDR3 gives the full variable domain: GEEVAQTPKHLVRGEGQKAKLYCAPIKGHSYVFWYQQVLKNEFKFLISFQNENVFDETGMPKERFSAKCLPNSPCSLEIQATKLEDSAVYFCASSQSMGLFYEQYFGPGTRLTVT.

V and J are TRBV5-4 and TRBJ2-3; D gene unclear. Between the trimmed V and J ends, which lost 3 bases and 10 bases, there was a span of 9 bases. In germline, CDR1 is SGHNT, CDR2 YYREEE (reference sequence). This CDR3 is 11 amino acids long. CDR3 amino acids: CASSYSDAQYF. The CDR3 DNA reads as TGTGCCAGCAGCTATAGTGATGCGCAGTATTTT. The full variable domain, completed using reference TRBV5-4 and TRBJ2-3, is ETGVTQSPTHLIKTRGQQVTLRCSSQSGHNTVSWYQQALGQGPQFIFQYYREEENGRGNFPPRFSGLQFPNYSSELNVNALELDDSALYLCASSYSDAQYFGPGTRLTVL.